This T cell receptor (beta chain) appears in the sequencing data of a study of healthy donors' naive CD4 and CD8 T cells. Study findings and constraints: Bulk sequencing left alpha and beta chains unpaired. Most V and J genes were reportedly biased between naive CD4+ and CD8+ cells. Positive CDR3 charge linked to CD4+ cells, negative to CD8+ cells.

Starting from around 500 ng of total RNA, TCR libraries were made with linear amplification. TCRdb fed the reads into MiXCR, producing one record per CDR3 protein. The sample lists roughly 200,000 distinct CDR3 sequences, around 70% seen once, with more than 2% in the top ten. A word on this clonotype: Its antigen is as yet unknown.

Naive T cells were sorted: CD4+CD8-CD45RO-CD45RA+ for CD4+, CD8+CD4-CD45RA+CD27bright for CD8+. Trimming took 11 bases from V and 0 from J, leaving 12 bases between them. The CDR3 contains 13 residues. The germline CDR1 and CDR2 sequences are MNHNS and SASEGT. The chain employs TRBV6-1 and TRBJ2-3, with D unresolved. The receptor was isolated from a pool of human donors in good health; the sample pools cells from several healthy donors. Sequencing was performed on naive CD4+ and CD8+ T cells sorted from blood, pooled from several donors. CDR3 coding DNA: TGTGCCTCTCACGTCGCCAGCACAGATACGCAGTATTTT. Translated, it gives CASHVASTDTQYF.